These 18 T cell receptor beta chains were sequenced from one sample in a study of shared clonotypes between healthy human individuals. Assay used: immunoSEQ multiplex PCR; TCRdb lists only in-frame clones, some missing. The repertoire holds about 690,000 clones, with roughly 87% as singletons. The sample was memory CD8+ T cells from PBMCs. Noted subset: CD45RO+ cells pooled with CCR7-negative TemRA cells. The receptors derive from a man aged 18 to 29 in good health. Some clones in this sample may be carry-over from other donors' samples.

The chain carries TRBV7-8 and TRBJ1-2; TRBD1 might be the D (5 bases). The CDR3 has 13 residues. CDR1 is SGHVS, CDR2 FQNEAQ, per germline. V lost 8 bases and J 3 bases, leaving 13 bases between the germline ends. The CDR3 loop is CASGRGDYYGYTF. CDR3 bases: TGTGCCAGCGGGCGGGGGGATTACTATGGCTACACCTTC.

J is TRBJ2-1 and V is TRBV7-9; D is perhaps TRBD1 (6 bases). This CDR3 spans 13 amino acids. The germline V and J ends were trimmed by 8 bases and 0 bases, with 8 bases remaining between them. Germline-derived CDR1 and CDR2 are SEHNR and FQNEAQ (reference sequence). The CDR3 DNA reads TGTGCCAGCTTGGACAGCTCCTACAATGAGCAGTTCTTC. Protein product: CASLDSSYNEQFF.

This chain joins TRBV9 and TRBJ2-3, with 10 bases aligning to TRBD1. This CDR3 contains 16 residues. J gave up 2 bases and V 3 bases, and 6 bases lay outside the gene matches. The germline gives CDR1 SGDLS, CDR2 YYNGEE. The CDR3 DNA reads TGTGCCAGCAGCGCAGAGACAGGGGGCATCACAGATACGCAGTATTTT. Protein product: CASSAETGGITDTQYF.

The CDR3 coding sequence is TGTGCCACCAGCAGAGATCCCCGAGAAAGGGGTCCAATTCAGTACTTC. This sequence encodes CATSRDPRERGPIQYF. The chain couples TRBV15 to TRBJ2-4; a possible D gene is TRBD1 (5 bases). V shed 0 bases and J shed 10 bases, with 19 bases lying between them. The CDR3 sequence is 16 residues long. Per germline, CDR1 LNHNV and CDR2 YYDKDF (reference sequence). The whole variable domain, filled in from reference TRBV15 and TRBJ2-4, reads DAMVIQNPRYQVTQFGKPVTLSCSQTLNHNVMYWYQQKSSQAPKLLFHYYDKDFNNEADTPDNFQSRRPNTSFCFLDIRSPGLGDTAMYLCATSRDPRERGPIQYFGAGTRLSVL.

The chain couples TRBV27 to TRBJ1-2; D uncertain. Germline V lookup: CDR1 MNHEY, CDR2 SMNVEV (reference sequence). This CDR3 contains 16 residues. Trimming left V 5 bases short and J 2 bases short, with 18 bases between. This CDR3 reads CASSLIAHGNNYGYTF. Here the CDR3 DNA reads TGTGCCAGCAGTCTTATAGCCCACGGGAACAACTATGGCTACACCTTC.

The chain carries TRBV9 and TRBJ2-1; 14 bases are a match to TRBD2. CDR3 length: 19 residues. J was trimmed by 0 bases and V by 2 bases; bases with no gene match: 7. CDR1 and CDR2 from the germline V gene are SGDLS and YYNGEE. In DNA form, the CDR3 reads TGTGCCAGCAGCGTTTCGGGACTAGCGGGAGAGGGCTCCTACAATGAGCAGTTCTTC. It specifies CASSVSGLAGEGSYNEQFF. Looking up the rest from reference TRBV9 and TRBJ2-1 gives the full variable domain: DSGVTQTPKHLITATGQRVTLRCSPRSGDLSVYWYQQSLDQGLQFLIQYYNGEERAKGNILERFSAQQFPDLHSELNLSSLELGDSALYFCASSVSGLAGEGSYNEQFFGPGTRLTVL.

This chain joins TRBV5-4 and TRBJ2-1; 15 bases match TRBD2. Trimming removed 4 bases from V and 2 bases from J; junction bases left unmatched: 7. Germline V gene lookup returns CDR1 SGHNT and CDR2 YYREEE (reference sequence). The CDR3 extends over 18 amino acids. The CDR3 loop reads CASSPGLAGGGAYNEQFF. CDR3 in DNA: TGTGCCAGCAGCCCGGGACTAGCGGGGGGTGGGGCCTACAATGAGCAGTTCTTC.

The CDR3 reads CASSVHNTGELFF. The CDR3 DNA reads as TGTGCCAGCAGCGTCCACAACACCGGGGAGCTGTTTTTT. The V call is TRBV9, the J call TRBJ2-2; D is ambiguous. Trimming cost V 2 bases and J 2 bases, with 4 bases left between them. Germline lookup yields CDR1 SGDLS and CDR2 YYNGEE. CDR3 length: 13 residues. Full variable domain (rest looked up from reference TRBV9 and TRBJ2-2): DSGVTQTPKHLITATGQRVTLRCSPRSGDLSVYWYQQSLDQGLQFLIQYYNGEERAKGNILERFSAQQFPDLHSELNLSSLELGDSALYFCASSVHNTGELFFGEGSRLTVL.

V is TRBV19 and J is TRBJ1-1; D possibly corresponds to TRBD1 (5 bases). The V and J ends lost 4 bases and 1 base respectively, with 10 bases between them. The CDR3 totals 14 residues. Germline CDR1 LNHDA, CDR2 SQIVND (reference sequence). CDR3 sequence reads: CASSTGVPNTEAFF. For the CDR3, the DNA is TGTGCCAGTAGTACGGGGGTTCCGAACACTGAAGCTTTCTTT.

The J gene is TRBJ2-7, the V gene TRBV11-2, with 11 bases fitting TRBD1. J was trimmed by 2 bases and V by 0 bases; bases with no gene match: 12. The V gene's germline CDR1 is SGHAT and CDR2 FQNNGV. The CDR3 consists of 19 residues. The CDR3 coding sequence is TGTGCCAGCAGCTTAGATTTGGCCATGCTGGGACAGGGGGCCTACGAGCAGTACTTC. It is translated as CASSLDLAMLGQGAYEQYF.

The chain is built from TRBV6-1 and TRBJ2-5, with TRBD1 matching over 7 bases. Looked up from germline, CDR1 is MNHNS and CDR2 is SASEGT. V lost 5 bases, J lost 5 bases, and 8 bases stayed unmatched. This CDR3 has 14 amino acids. CDR3 nucleotide sequence: TGTGCCAGCAGTCAGACAGGGTGGGGGGAGACCCAGTACTTC. It is translated as CASSQTGWGETQYF.

In its sample, this clone was seen once. This chain uses TRBV4-2 with TRBJ1-2; 10 positions agree with TRBD1. Trimming removed 3 bases from V and 4 bases from J; junction bases left unmatched: 5. The germline CDR1 and CDR2 sequences are LGHNA and YNFKEQ. The CDR3 has 15 residues. CDR3 nucleotide sequence: TGTGCCAGCAGCCACCGGGACAGGGGTCGCTATGGCTACACCTTC. Residues: CASSHRDRGRYGYTF.

Regarding this clone: The same CDR3 arises from other DNA sequences in this sample as well. The V call is TRBV28, the J call TRBJ1-5; 8 nucleotides align to TRBD1. CDR1 is MDHEN, CDR2 SYDVKM, per germline. CDR3 size: 14 residues. V was clipped by 3 bases and J by 7 bases; unmatched bases: 5. The CDR3 DNA reads TGTGCCAGCAGTTTCACAGGGGGGGTCCAGCCCCAGCATTTT. This sequence encodes CASSFTGGVQPQHF.

The chain couples TRBV29-1 to TRBJ2-1; 9 nucleotides agree with TRBD2. Germline trimming cut 7 bases from V and 10 bases from J; bases unmatched to any gene: 14. The CDR3 covers 14 residues. Germline V CDR1 and CDR2: SQVTM, ANQGSEA. The CDR3 region is CSEKAGGPSGEQFF. CDR3 in DNA: TGCAGCGAGAAGGCGGGAGGGCCGTCTGGGGAGCAGTTCTTC.

The chain is built from TRBV7-9 and TRBJ2-6; D may match TRBD1 or TRBD2 (6 bases each). CDR3 length equals 14 residues. V was pared by 5 bases and J by 2 bases, with 7 bases between. CDR1 is SEHNR, CDR2 FQNEAQ, per germline (reference sequence). CDR3 in amino acids: CASSGGPGANVLTF. The DNA of the CDR3 is TGTGCCAGCAGCGGGGGGCCTGGGGCCAACGTCCTGACTTTC.

J is TRBJ2-7 and V is TRBV9, with a possible D match to TRBD2 (6 bases). CDR3 size: 13 residues. Trimming left V 2 bases short and J 6 bases short, with 12 bases between. CDR1 and CDR2 from the germline V gene are SGDLS and YYNGEE. The CDR3 DNA sequence: TGTGCCAGCAGCGTCTCGACTAGTCCCGAGCAGTACTTC. Translating it yields CASSVSTSPEQYF.

This chain links TRBV19 with TRBJ2-7, with D hard to call. The CDR3 has 15 residues. CDR1 and CDR2 from the germline V gene are LNHDA and SQIVND (reference sequence). V was shortened by 0 bases and J by 5 bases, with 14 bases between the two germline ends. The CDR3 nucleotides are TGTGCCAGTAGTATAGATTACCGGGTGATCAACGAGCAGTACTTC. Amino acids: CASSIDYRVINEQYF.

J is TRBJ2-3 and V is TRBV7-9; TRBD2 might be the D (5 bases). V gave up 4 bases and J gave up 2 bases, with 10 bases separating them. The CDR3 extends over 14 amino acids. The V gene's germline CDR1 is SEHNR and CDR2 FQNEAQ (reference sequence). The CDR3 loop is CASSSRAHTDTQYF. CDR3 nucleotide sequence: TGTGCCAGCAGCTCGAGGGCCCACACAGATACGCAGTATTTT.